Listed below are T cell receptor beta chains from one sample, sequenced in a study of Ad26.COV2.S vaccination and SARS-CoV-2 variants. Assay: immunoSEQ multiplex PCR; the TCRdb copy retains only in-frame clones and omits some. The data contain 300,000 to 400,000 clones, just over 85% of them singletons. Sequences were derived from peripheral blood, sampled in a trial of Ad26.COV2.S vaccine versus placebo. The source is a person aged 18-65 years who received the Ad26.COV2.S COVID-19 vaccine or a placebo. The CDR3 runs from the conserved cysteine through the conserved F or W. Each record gives: clone size, D gene, V gene, J gene, CDR3 protein, CDR3 DNA. D genes are given only for firm matches. The listing skips clone size in some rows; elsewhere it reads once, few, many or a size class.

clone_size: NA
d_call: TRBD1
v_call: TRBV10-3
j_call: TRBJ1-6
cdr3_aa: CAISESDRSGANSPLHF
cdr3_nt: TGTGCCATCAGTGAGTCGGACAGGTCGGGGGCTAATTCACCCCTCCACTTT

clone_size: NA
d_call: NA
v_call: TRBV3-1/TRBV3-2
j_call: TRBJ2-2
cdr3_aa: CASSQQGSGELFF
cdr3_nt: TGTGCCAGCAGCCAACAGGGTTCCGGGGAGCTGTTTTTT

clone_size: few
d_call: NA
v_call: TRBV7-9
j_call: TRBJ1-6
cdr3_aa: CASSLTGAGSPLHF
cdr3_nt: TGTGCCAGCAGCCTCACAGGAGCGGGCTCACCCCTCCACTTT

clone_size: NA
d_call: NA
v_call: TRBV9
j_call: TRBJ2-2
cdr3_aa: CASSVSGLTGELFF
cdr3_nt: TGTGCCAGCAGCGTTTCCGGCTTAACGGGGGAGCTGTTTTTT

clone_size: NA
d_call: TRBD1
v_call: TRBV7-9
j_call: TRBJ2-5
cdr3_aa: CASSQRTGEGKETQYF
cdr3_nt: TGTGCCAGCAGCCAGAGGACAGGGGAGGGGAAAGAGACCCAGTACTTC

clone_size: once
d_call: NA
v_call: TRBV11-2
j_call: TRBJ1-2
cdr3_aa: CASSPRGDFRYGYTF
cdr3_nt: TGTGCCAGCAGCCCTAGGGGGGACTTTCGCTATGGCTACACCTTC

clone_size: NA
d_call: NA
v_call: TRBV5-8
j_call: TRBJ2-3
cdr3_aa: CASSLRQSTDTQYF
cdr3_nt: TGTGCCAGCAGCTTAAGACAGAGCACAGATACGCAGTATTTT

clone_size: NA
d_call: NA
v_call: TRBV29-1
j_call: TRBJ1-1
cdr3_aa: CSVVDQAWAFF
cdr3_nt: TGCAGCGTTGTGGATCAGGCATGGGCTTTCTTT

clone_size: NA
d_call: NA
v_call: TRBV7-2
j_call: TRBJ1-2
cdr3_aa: CASSLYGRDYGYTF
cdr3_nt: TGTGCCAGCAGCTTATACGGGCGCGACTATGGCTACACCTTC

clone_size: NA
d_call: NA
v_call: TRBV29-1
j_call: TRBJ1-3
cdr3_aa: CSVAEDGNSGNTIYF
cdr3_nt: TGCAGCGTTGCGGAAGACGGTAACTCTGGAAACACCATATATTTT

clone_size: NA
d_call: NA
v_call: TRBV7-2
j_call: TRBJ1-6
cdr3_aa: CASSLGGTNSPLHF
cdr3_nt: TGTGCCAGCAGCTTAGGGGGTACCAATTCACCCCTCCACTTT

clone_size: NA
d_call: NA
v_call: TRBV7-2
j_call: TRBJ1-2
cdr3_aa: CASSIGGNNYGYTF
cdr3_nt: TGTGCCAGCAGTATCGGCGGAAATAACTATGGCTACACCTTC

clone_size: NA
d_call: TRBD1
v_call: TRBV29-1
j_call: TRBJ2-7
cdr3_aa: CSVEEDRDEQYF
cdr3_nt: TGCAGCGTTGAAGAGGACAGGGACGAGCAGTACTTC

clone_size: NA
d_call: NA
v_call: TRBV3-1/TRBV3-2
j_call: TRBJ1-1
cdr3_aa: CASSHPTAPNTEAFF
cdr3_nt: TGTGCCAGCAGCCACCCGACAGCCCCGAACACTGAAGCTTTCTTT

clone_size: NA
d_call: TRBD1
v_call: TRBV7-9
j_call: TRBJ1-4
cdr3_aa: CASSYSRGRREKLFF
cdr3_nt: TGTGCCAGCAGCTACTCCAGGGGGCGGCGTGAAAAACTGTTTTTT

clone_size: NA
d_call: NA
v_call: TRBV18
j_call: TRBJ1-5
cdr3_aa: CASSPSNQPQHF
cdr3_nt: TGTGCCAGCTCACCTAGCAATCAGCCCCAGCATTTT

clone_size: NA
d_call: NA
v_call: TRBV19
j_call: TRBJ1-1
cdr3_aa: CASSMVTLNTEAFF
cdr3_nt: TGTGCCAGTAGTATGGTGACATTAAACACTGAAGCTTTCTTT

clone_size: NA
d_call: TRBD1
v_call: TRBV3-1/TRBV3-2
j_call: TRBJ1-4
cdr3_aa: CASSQPDRGISNEKLFF
cdr3_nt: TGTGCCAGCAGCCAACCGGACAGGGGTATATCTAATGAAAAACTGTTTTTT

clone_size: once
d_call: TRBD2
v_call: TRBV5-6
j_call: TRBJ2-7
cdr3_aa: CASSIGLAGARAYEQYF
cdr3_nt: TGTGCCAGCAGCATCGGACTAGCGGGGGCCCGGGCCTACGAGCAGTACTTC

clone_size: once
d_call: TRBD1
v_call: TRBV5-1
j_call: TRBJ1-2
cdr3_aa: CASSLGQGSFGYTF
cdr3_nt: TGCGCCAGCAGCCTCGGACAGGGGTCGTTTGGCTACACCTTC

clone_size: NA
d_call: NA
v_call: TRBV7-2
j_call: TRBJ2-7
cdr3_aa: CASSLGQITYEQYF
cdr3_nt: TGTGCCAGCAGCTTAGGCCAGATAACATACGAGCAGTACTTC

clone_size: NA
d_call: NA
v_call: TRBV3-1/TRBV3-2
j_call: TRBJ1-1
cdr3_aa: CASSQELRTEAFF
cdr3_nt: TGTGCCAGCAGCCAAGAACTTAGGACTGAAGCTTTCTTT

clone_size: NA
d_call: TRBD1
v_call: TRBV3-1/TRBV3-2
j_call: TRBJ1-1
cdr3_aa: CASSQDKGANTEAFF
cdr3_nt: TGTGCCAGCAGCCAAGACAAGGGGGCAAACACTGAAGCTTTCTTT

clone_size: once
d_call: TRBD1
v_call: TRBV3-1/TRBV3-2
j_call: TRBJ1-6
cdr3_aa: CASSRPPGQGGSPLHF
cdr3_nt: TGTGCCAGCAGCCGACCTCCGGGACAGGGAGGATCACCCCTCCACTTT

clone_size: NA
d_call: NA
v_call: TRBV18
j_call: TRBJ1-2
cdr3_aa: CASSPTAGNYGYTF
cdr3_nt: TGTGCCAGCTCACCCACAGCCGGAAACTATGGCTACACCTTC

clone_size: once
d_call: TRBD1
v_call: TRBV20-1
j_call: TRBJ1-5
cdr3_aa: CSASGTESQPQHF
cdr3_nt: TGCAGTGCTAGTGGGACAGAAAGTCAGCCCCAGCATTTT

clone_size: NA
d_call: NA
v_call: TRBV7-2
j_call: TRBJ1-5
cdr3_aa: CASSLQGSGNQPQHF
cdr3_nt: TGTGCCAGCAGCTTACAGGGGTCGGGGAATCAGCCCCAGCATTTT

clone_size: NA
d_call: TRBD1
v_call: TRBV20-1
j_call: TRBJ1-5
cdr3_aa: CSASNPGQGGNQPQHF
cdr3_nt: TGCAGTGCTAGTAATCCCGGACAGGGGGGCAATCAGCCCCAGCATTTT

clone_size: NA
d_call: TRBD1
v_call: TRBV7-2
j_call: TRBJ1-4
cdr3_aa: CASSLTTWTGGNEKLFF
cdr3_nt: TGTGCCAGCAGCTTAACTACTTGGACAGGGGGAAATGAAAAACTGTTTTTT